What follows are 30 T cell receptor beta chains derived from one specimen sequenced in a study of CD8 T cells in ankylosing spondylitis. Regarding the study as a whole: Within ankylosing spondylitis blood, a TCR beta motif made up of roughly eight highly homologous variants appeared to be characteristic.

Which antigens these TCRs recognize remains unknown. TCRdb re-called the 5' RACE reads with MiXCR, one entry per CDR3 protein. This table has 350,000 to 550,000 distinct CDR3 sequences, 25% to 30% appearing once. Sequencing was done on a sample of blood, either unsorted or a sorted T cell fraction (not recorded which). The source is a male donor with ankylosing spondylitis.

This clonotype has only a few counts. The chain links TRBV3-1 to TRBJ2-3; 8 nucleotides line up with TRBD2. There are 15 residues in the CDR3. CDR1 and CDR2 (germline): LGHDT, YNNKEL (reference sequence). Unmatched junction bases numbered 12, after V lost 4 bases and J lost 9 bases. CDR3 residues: CASSPSVAGGMTQYF. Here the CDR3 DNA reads TGTGCCAGCAGCCCCTCGGTGGCGGGAGGAATGACGCAGTATTTT.

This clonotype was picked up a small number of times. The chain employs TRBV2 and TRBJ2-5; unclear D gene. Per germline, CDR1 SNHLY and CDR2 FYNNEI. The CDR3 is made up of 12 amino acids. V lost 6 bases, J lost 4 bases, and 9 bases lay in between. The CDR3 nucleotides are TGTGCCAGCAGGACTTTAGGAGAGACCCAGTACTTC. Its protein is CASRTLGETQYF.

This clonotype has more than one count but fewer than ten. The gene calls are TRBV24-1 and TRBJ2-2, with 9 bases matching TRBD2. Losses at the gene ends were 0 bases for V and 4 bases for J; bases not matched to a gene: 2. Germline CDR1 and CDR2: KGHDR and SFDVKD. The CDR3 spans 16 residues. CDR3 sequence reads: CATSDLAGGTTGELFF. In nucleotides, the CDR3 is TGTGCCACCAGTGATTTGGCGGGAGGGACCACCGGGGAGCTGTTTTTT.

The DNA for the CDR3 is TGCAGCGTTGGGACAGGGGGTAATAGCAATCAGCCCCAGCATTTT. This encodes CSVGTGGNSNQPQHF. The rearrangement uses TRBV29-1 and TRBJ1-5; 10 bases map to TRBD1. Trimming took 4 bases from V and 0 from J; bases not matched to a gene: 3. Per the germline V gene, CDR1 is SQVTM and CDR2 is ANQGSEA. The CDR3 length is 15 residues.

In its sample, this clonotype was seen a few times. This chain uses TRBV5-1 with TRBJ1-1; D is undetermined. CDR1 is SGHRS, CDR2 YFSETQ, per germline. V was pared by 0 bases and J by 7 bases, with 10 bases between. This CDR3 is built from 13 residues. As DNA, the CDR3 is TGCGCCAGCAGCTTGGCCCCGAGTAGTGAAGCTTTCTTT. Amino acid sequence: CASSLAPSSEAFF.

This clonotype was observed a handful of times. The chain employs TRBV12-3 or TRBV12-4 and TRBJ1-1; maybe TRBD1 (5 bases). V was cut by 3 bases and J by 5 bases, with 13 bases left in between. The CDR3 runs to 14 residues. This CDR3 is CASSLNGGKTEAFF. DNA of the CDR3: TGTGCCAGCAGTTTGAACGGGGGTAAGACTGAAGCTTTCTTT.

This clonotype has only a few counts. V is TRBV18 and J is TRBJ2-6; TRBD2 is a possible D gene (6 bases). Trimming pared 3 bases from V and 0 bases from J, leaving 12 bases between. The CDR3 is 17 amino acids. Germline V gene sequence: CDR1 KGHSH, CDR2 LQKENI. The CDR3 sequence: CASSPRGGSSGANVLTF. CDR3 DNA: TGTGCCAGCTCACCCCGGGGAGGAAGCTCTGGGGCCAACGTCCTGACTTTC. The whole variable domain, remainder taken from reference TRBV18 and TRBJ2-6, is NAGVMQNPRHLVRRRGQEARLRCSPMKGHSHVYWYRQLPEEGLKFMVYLQKENIIDESGMPKERFSAEFPKEGPSILRIQQVVRGDSAAYFCASSPRGGSSGANVLTFGAGSRLTVL.

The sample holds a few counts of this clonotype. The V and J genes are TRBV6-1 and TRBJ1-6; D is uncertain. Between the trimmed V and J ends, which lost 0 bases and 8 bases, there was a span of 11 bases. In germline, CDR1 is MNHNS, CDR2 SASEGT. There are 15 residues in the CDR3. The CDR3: CASSEALGEDSPLHF. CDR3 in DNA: TGTGCCAGCAGTGAAGCGTTGGGCGAGGATTCACCCCTCCACTTT.

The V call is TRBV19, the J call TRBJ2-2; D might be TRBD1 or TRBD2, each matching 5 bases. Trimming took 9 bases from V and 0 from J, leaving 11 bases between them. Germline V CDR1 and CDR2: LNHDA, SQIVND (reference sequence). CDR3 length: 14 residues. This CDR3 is CASLRGTNTGELFF. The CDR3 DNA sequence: TGTGCCAGCCTCCGGGGCACGAACACCGGGGAGCTGTTTTTT.

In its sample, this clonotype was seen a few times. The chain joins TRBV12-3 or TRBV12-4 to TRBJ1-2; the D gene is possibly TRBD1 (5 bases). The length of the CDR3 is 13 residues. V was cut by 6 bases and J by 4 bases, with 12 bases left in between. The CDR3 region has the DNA TGTGCCAGCAGAACCGGGACGGGCTATGGCTACACCTTC. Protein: CASRTGTGYGYTF.

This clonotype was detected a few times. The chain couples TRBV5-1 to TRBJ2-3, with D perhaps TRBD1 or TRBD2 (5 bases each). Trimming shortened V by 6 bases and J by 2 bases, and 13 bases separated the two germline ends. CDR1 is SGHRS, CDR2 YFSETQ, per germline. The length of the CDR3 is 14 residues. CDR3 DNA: TGCGCCAGCACTTTTGGGACGACCACAGATACGCAGTATTTT. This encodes CASTFGTTTDTQYF.

The DNA for the CDR3 is TGTGCCAGCAGCTTAGCCGGACTGAACAATGAGCAGTTCTTC. Amino acid sequence: CASSLAGLNNEQFF. The chain links TRBV11-2 to TRBJ2-1, with D possibly being TRBD2 (5 bases). This CDR3 has 14 residues. The germline gives CDR1 SGHAT, CDR2 FQNNGV. V lost 1 base and J lost 5, with 9 bases in between.

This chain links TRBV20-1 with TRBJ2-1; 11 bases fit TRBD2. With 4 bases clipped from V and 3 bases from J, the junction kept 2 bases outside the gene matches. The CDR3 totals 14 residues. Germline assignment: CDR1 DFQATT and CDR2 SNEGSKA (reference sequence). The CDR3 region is CSATGLAVYNEQFF. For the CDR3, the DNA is TGCAGTGCTACGGGACTAGCGGTCTACAATGAGCAGTTCTTC.

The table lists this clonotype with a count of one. The CDR3 coding sequence is TGCAGTGCTCCAAGGCCCGGCAGTGCCGAGACCCAGTACTTC. It translates to CSAPRPGSAETQYF. The chain recombines TRBV20-1 with TRBJ2-5, with no clear D. Trimming stripped 5 bases from V and 5 bases from J, with 18 bases between. The germline V gene encodes CDR1 DFQATT and CDR2 SNEGSKA (reference sequence). This CDR3 comprises 14 residues.

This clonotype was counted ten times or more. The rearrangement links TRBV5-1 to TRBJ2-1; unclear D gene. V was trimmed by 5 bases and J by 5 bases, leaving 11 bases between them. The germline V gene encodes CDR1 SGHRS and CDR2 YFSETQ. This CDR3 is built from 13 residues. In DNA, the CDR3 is TGCGCCAGCAGAGTAGGCGATAACAATGAGCAGTTCTTC. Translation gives CASRVGDNNEQFF.

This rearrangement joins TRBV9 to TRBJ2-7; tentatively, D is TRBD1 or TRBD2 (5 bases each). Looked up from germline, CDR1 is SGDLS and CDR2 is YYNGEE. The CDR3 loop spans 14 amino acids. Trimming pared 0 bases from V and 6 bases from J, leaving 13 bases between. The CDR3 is CASSVAAGTAEQYF. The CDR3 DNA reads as TGTGCCAGCAGCGTAGCGGCAGGGACCGCCGAGCAGTACTTC.

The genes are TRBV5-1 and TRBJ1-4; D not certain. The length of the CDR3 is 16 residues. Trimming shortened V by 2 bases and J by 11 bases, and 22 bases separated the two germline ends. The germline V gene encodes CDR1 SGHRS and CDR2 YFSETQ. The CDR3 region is CASSFLSVQQRAKLFF. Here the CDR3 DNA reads TGCGCCAGCAGCTTTCTCTCGGTGCAACAGCGAGCGAAACTGTTTTTT.

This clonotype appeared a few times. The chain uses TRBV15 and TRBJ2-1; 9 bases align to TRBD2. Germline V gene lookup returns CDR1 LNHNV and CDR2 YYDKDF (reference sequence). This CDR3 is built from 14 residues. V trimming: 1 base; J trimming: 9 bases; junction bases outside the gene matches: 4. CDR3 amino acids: CATSRGGRDGEQFF. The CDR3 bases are TGTGCCACCAGCAGAGGCGGGAGGGATGGTGAGCAGTTCTTC.

The CDR3 DNA is TGTGCCAGCAGCGAGGGAACGGGAGGGCCGCGTGAGCAGTTCTTC. Its translation is CASSEGTGGPREQFF. The rearrangement links TRBV7-9 to TRBJ2-1, with TRBD2 matching 8 bases. Germline V gene data show CDR1 as SEHNR and CDR2 as FQNEAQ (reference sequence). The CDR3 has 15 amino acids. The V segment lost 5 bases and the J segment 9 bases; nucleotides outside the gene matches: 12.

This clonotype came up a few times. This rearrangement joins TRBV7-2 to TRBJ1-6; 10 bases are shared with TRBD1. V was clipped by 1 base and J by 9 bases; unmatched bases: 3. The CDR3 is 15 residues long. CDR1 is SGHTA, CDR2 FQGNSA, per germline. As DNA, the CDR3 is TGTGCCAGCAGCTTAGATAGGACAGGGGGTTCACCCCTCCACTTT. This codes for CASSLDRTGGSPLHF. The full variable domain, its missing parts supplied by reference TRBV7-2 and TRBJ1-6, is GAGVSQSPSNKVTEKGKDVELRCDPISGHTALYWYRQSLGQGLEFLIYFQGNSAPDKSGLPSDRFSAERTGGSVSTLTIQRTQQEDSAVYLCASSLDRTGGSPLHFGNGTRLTVT.

Here the CDR3 reads CSALTGEETQYF. CDR3 DNA sequence: TGCAGCGCTTTAACAGGGGAAGAGACCCAGTACTTC. The chain is built from TRBV29-1 and TRBJ2-5, with 7 positions matching TRBD1. V shed 7 bases, J shed 3 bases, and the junction held 5 bases outside the gene matches. Per the germline V gene, CDR1 is SQVTM and CDR2 is ANQGSEA. The CDR3 runs to 12 residues.

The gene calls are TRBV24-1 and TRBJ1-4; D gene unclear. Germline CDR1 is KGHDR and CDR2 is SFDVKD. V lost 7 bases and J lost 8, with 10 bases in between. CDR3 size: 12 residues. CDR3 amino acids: CATRRPEEKLFF. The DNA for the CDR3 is TGTGCCACCAGACGCCCGGAGGAAAAACTGTTTTTT.

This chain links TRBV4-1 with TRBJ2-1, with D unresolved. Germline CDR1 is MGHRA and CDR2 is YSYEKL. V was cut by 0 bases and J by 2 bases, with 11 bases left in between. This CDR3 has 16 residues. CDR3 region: CASSQDTRQTYNEQFF. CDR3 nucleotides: TGCGCCAGCAGCCAAGATACAAGGCAGACCTACAATGAGCAGTTCTTC.

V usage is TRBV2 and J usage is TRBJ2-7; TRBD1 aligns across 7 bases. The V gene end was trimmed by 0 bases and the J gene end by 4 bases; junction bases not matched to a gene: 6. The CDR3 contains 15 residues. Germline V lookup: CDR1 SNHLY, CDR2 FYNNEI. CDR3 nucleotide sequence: TGTGCCAGCAGTGAAGCGCCGAGGGGGCGGTACGAGCAGTACTTC. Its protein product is CASSEAPRGRYEQYF.

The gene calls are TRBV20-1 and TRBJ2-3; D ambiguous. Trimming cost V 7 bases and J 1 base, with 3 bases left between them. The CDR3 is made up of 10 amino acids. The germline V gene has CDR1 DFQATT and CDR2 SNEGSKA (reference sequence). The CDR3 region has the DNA TGCAGTGTCGGCACAGATACGCAGTATTTT. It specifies CSVGTDTQYF.

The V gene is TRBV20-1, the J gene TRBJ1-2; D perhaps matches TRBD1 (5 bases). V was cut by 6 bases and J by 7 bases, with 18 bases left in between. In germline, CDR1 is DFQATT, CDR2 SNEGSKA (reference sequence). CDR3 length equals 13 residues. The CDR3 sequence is CSAYRGAQAGYTF. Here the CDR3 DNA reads TGCAGTGCCTACCGAGGGGCCCAGGCTGGCTACACCTTC.

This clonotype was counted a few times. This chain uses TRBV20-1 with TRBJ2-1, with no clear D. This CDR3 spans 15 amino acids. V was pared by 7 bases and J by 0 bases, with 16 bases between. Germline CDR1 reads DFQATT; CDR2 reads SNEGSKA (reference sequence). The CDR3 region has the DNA TGCAGTGAAAGAAGGGCGACCACCTCCTACAATGAGCAGTTCTTC. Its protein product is CSERRATTSYNEQFF.

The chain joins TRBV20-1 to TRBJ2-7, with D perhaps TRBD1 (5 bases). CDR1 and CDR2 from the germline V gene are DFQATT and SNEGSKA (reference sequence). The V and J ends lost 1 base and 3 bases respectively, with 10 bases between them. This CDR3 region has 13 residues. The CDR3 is CSARVPGIYEQYF. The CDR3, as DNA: TGCAGTGCTAGAGTCCCAGGGATCTACGAGCAGTACTTC.

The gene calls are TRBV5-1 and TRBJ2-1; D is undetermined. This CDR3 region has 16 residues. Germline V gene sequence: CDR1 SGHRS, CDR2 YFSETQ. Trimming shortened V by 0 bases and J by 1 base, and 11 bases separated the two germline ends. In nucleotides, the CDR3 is TGCGCCAGCAGCTTGGATGTAACCCGGTCCTACAATGAGCAGTTCTTC. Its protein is CASSLDVTRSYNEQFF.

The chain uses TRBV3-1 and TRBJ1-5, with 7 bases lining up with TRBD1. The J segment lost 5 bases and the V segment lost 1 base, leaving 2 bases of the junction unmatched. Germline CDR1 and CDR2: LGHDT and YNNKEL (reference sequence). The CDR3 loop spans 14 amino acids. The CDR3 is CASSQGQGDQPQHF. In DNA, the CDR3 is TGTGCCAGCAGCCAAGGACAGGGCGATCAGCCCCAGCATTTT.